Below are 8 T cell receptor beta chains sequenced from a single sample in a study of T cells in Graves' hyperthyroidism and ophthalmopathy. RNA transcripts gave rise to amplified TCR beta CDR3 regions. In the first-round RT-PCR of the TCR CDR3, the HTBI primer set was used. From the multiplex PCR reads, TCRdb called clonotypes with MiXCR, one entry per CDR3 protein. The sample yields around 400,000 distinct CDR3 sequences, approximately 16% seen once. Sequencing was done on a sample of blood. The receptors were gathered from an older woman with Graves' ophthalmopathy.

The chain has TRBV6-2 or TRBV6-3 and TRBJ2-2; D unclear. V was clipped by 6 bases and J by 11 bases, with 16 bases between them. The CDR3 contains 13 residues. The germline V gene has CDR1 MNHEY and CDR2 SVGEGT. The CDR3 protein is CASSPLVGPELFF. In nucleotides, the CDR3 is TGTGCCAGCAGCCCTCTGGTGGGTCCTGAGCTGTTTTTT.

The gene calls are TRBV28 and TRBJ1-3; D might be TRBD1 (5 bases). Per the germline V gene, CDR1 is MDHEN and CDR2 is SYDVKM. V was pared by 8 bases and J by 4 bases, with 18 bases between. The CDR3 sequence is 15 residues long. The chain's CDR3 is CASLIDSRKGNTIYF. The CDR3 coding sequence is TGTGCCAGCCTGATCGACAGCCGGAAGGGAAACACCATATATTTT. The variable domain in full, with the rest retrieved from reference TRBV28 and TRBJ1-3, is DVKVTQSSRYLVKRTGEKVFLECVQDMDHENMFWYRQDPGLGLRLIYFSYDVKMKEKGDIPEGYSVSREKKERFSLILESASTNQTSMYLCASLIDSRKGNTIYFGEGSWLTVV.

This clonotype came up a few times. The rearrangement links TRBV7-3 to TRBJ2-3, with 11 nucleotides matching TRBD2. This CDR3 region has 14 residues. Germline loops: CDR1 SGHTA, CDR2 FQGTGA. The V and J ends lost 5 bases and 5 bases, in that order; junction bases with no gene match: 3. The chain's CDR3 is CASSVGLAGDTQYF. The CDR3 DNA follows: TGTGCCAGCAGCGTCGGACTAGCGGGAGATACGCAGTATTTT. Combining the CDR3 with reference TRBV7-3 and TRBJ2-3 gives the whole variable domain GAGVSQTPSNKVTEKGKYVELRCDPISGHTALYWYRQSLGQGPEFLIYFQGTGAADDSGLPNDRFFAVRPEGSVSTLKIQRTERGDSAVYLCASSVGLAGDTQYFGPGTRLTVL.

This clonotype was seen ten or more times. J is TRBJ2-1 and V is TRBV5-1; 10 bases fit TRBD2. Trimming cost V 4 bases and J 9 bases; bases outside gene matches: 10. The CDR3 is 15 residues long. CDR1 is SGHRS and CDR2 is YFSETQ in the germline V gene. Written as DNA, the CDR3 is TGCGCCAGCAGCCCTGAGGGACTAGCGTTATCTGAGCAGTTCTTC. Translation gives CASSPEGLALSEQFF. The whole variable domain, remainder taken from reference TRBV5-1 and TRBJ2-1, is KAGVTQTPRYLIKTRGQQVTLSCSPISGHRSVSWYQQTPGQGLQFLFEYFSETQRNKGNFPGRFSGRQFSNSRSEMNVSTLELGDSALYLCASSPEGLALSEQFFGPGTRLTVL.

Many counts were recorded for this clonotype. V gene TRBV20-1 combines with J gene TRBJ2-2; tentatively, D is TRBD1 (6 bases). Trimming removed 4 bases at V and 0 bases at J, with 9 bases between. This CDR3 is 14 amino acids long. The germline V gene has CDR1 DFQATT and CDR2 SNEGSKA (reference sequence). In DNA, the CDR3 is TGCAGTGCTAAAGGACAGACGAACACCGGGGAGCTGTTTTTT. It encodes CSAKGQTNTGELFF.

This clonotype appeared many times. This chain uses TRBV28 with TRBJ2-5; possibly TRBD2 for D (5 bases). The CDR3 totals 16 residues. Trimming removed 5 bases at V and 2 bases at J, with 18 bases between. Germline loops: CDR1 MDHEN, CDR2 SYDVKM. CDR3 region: CASSHLSGWRQETQYF. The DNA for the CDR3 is TGTGCCAGCAGTCACCTGAGCGGATGGAGGCAAGAGACCCAGTACTTC.

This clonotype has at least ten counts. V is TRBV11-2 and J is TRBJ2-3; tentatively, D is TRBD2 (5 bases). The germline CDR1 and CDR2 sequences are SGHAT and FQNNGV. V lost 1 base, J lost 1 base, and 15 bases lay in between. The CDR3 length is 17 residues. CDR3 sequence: CASSLVPGMVRTDTQYF. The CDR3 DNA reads TGTGCCAGCAGCTTAGTCCCGGGGATGGTTCGCACAGATACGCAGTATTTT.

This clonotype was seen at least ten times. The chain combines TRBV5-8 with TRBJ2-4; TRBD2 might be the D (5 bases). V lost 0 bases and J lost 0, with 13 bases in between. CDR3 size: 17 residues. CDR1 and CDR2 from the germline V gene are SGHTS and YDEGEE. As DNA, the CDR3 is TGTGCCAGCAGCTTGGCGGGGATAGCCCTAGCCAAAAACATTCAGTACTTC. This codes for CASSLAGIALAKNIQYF.